The 29 T cell receptor beta chains reported below all come from one sample, sequenced in a study of tumor-infiltrating lymphocytes in primary liver carcinoma. Both blood RNA, taken from unsorted whole blood, and germline DNA were extracted. Using a constant-region primer together with ProtoScript II reverse transcriptase, TCR beta cDNA was made from about 500 ng of total RNA. It was through three nested multiplex PCR rounds of slightly modified ARM-PCR that TCR beta libraries arose. The first two PCR rounds used TRBV1-TRBV30 primers with a Cbeta primer, 9 to 10 cycles each. Via MiXCR, TCRdb re-called the multiplex PCR reads, giving one row per CDR3 protein. This sample has fewer than 350,000 distinct CDR3 sequences, with 65% found just once. The source material was peripheral blood. These receptor sequences come from a middle-aged man with primary liver carcinoma and hepatitis B virus infection.

Worth noting for this clonotype: One end of the junction varies from germline; a read error may be responsible. The chain recombines TRBV4-2 with TRBJ2-5; D may be TRBD1 (6 bases). There are 15 residues in the CDR3. Germline V gives CDR1 LGHNA, CDR2 YNFKEQ. The CDR3, as DNA: TGTGCCAGCAGCCAAGGCCTTGACAAGGGGGAGACTCAGTACTTC. Its translation: CASSQGLDKGETQYF.

Turning to this clonotype: The CDR3 does not end in the conserved phenylalanine or tryptophan, so this is likely a read error. The V and J genes are TRBV11-2 and TRBJ2-5; TRBD1 might be the D (5 bases). The germline V gene has CDR1 SGHAT and CDR2 FQNNGV. The CDR3 contains 12 residues. CDR3 protein: CSSSIPQGPQYL. The CDR3 DNA reads as TGTTCCAGCAGCATTCCCCAGGGCCCCCAGTACTTG.

Concerning this clonotype: A single base separates this from a much larger clone, so it may be a read error. The V call is TRBV6-1, the J call TRBJ1-6; 8 bases align to TRBD1. The CDR3 spans 15 residues. Germline V CDR1 and CDR2: MNHNS, SASEGT. V lost 8 bases and J lost 3; bases outside the gene matches: 6. The CDR3 nucleotides read TGTGCCAGCCGGATGGGACAGGACTATAATTCACCCCTCCACTTT. Its translation is CASRMGQDYNSPLHF.

This clonotype has just a few counts. The V and J genes are TRBV5-1 and TRBJ2-5; weak D call: TRBD1 (6 bases). The CDR3 totals 15 residues. Per germline, CDR1 SGHRS and CDR2 YFSETQ. V was cut by 2 bases and J by 1 base, with 12 bases left in between. The CDR3 loop reads CASSFVGQPQETQYF. The CDR3 DNA sequence: TGCGCCAGCAGCTTCGTTGGACAGCCCCAAGAGACCCAGTACTTC.

This clonotype was seen ten or more times. V gene TRBV6-6 combines with J gene TRBJ2-7; D remains unclear. V was clipped by 0 bases and J by 12 bases, with 12 bases between them. CDR3 length: 12 amino acids. CDR1 is MNHNY and CDR2 is SVGAGI in the germline V gene (reference sequence). CDR3 nucleotide sequence: TGTGCCAGCAGTTACTCGGCGGATAGGGCGTACTTC. It specifies CASSYSADRAYF.

There are a few counts of this clonotype. The V gene is TRBV6-5, the J gene TRBJ2-1; 13 bases match TRBD2. The germline V gene encodes CDR1 MNHEY and CDR2 SVGAGI. The V and J ends lost 2 bases and 7 bases, in that order; junction bases with no gene match: 8. The length of the CDR3 is 17 residues. DNA of the CDR3: TGTGCCAGCAGTTACGCGCTACCGGGACTAGCGGGGAATGAGCAGTTCTTC. Its translation: CASSYALPGLAGNEQFF.

The chain uses TRBV11-1 and TRBJ2-5; possibly TRBD2 for D (5 bases). In germline, CDR1 is SGHAT, CDR2 FQDESV (reference sequence). Trimming left V 5 bases short and J 9 bases short, with 22 bases between. The CDR3 is 15 residues long. The CDR3 DNA is TGTGCCAGCAGCCCGGCGGTCGGGGAAGAGGTGGCCCAGTACTTC. Translated: CASSPAVGEEVAQYF. The full variable domain, rest sourced from reference TRBV11-1 and TRBJ2-5, is EAEVAQSPRYKITEKSQAVAFWCDPISGHATLYWYRQILGQGPELLVQFQDESVVDDSQLPKDRFSAERLKGVDSTLKIQPAELGDSAMYLCASSPAVGEEVAQYFGPGTRLLVL.

To note about this clonotype: A single base separates this from a much larger clone, so it may be a read error. The chain joins TRBV6-5 to TRBJ2-1; possibly TRBD2 for D (6 bases). The V and J ends lost 8 bases and 8 bases respectively, with 19 bases between them. CDR3 length equals 14 residues. CDR1 is MNHEY, CDR2 SVGAGI, per germline. This CDR3 is CASSNGRGRDEQFF. The CDR3 coding sequence is TGTGCCAGCTCCAACGGGAGAGGAAGGGATGAGCAGTTCTTC.

A note on this clonotype: Because it lacks the conserved phenylalanine or tryptophan at the end, this CDR3 is likely a read error. The chain is built from TRBV11-2 and TRBJ2-4; D gene unclear. The CDR3 consists of 11 residues. CDR1 is SGHAT, CDR2 FQNNGV, per germline. The germline V and J ends were trimmed by 11 bases and 7 bases, with 12 bases remaining between them. This chain's CDR3 is CASQRGNIQYY. CDR3 nucleotide sequence: TGTGCCTCCCAACGTGGGAACATTCAGTACTAC.

In the case of this clonotype: Given the absence of the conserved phenylalanine or tryptophan at the CDR3 end, a read error is likely. Because the CDR3's place on the DNA is in doubt, the DNA is left out and the CDR3 is given as listed by TCRdb. The rearrangement joins TRBV6-5 to TRBJ1-4. The CDR3 is 14 residues long, ends included. CDR1 MNHEY and CDR2 SVGAGI come from the germline V gene. The CDR3 is CASSGPSWDERPFL.

To note about this clonotype: A much larger clonotype is one base distant, so this may be a read error. This chain joins TRBV12-3 or TRBV12-4 and TRBJ1-1, with D possibly being TRBD1 (5 bases). This CDR3 is built from 13 residues. Here the CDR3 reads CTSSFMRGNEAFF. The CDR3, as DNA: TGTACCAGCAGTTTCATGAGGGGCAATGAAGCTTTCTTT.

Ten or more counts support this clonotype. CDR3 sequence reads: CASSLAPRGASGGQETQYF. The DNA of the CDR3 is TGTGCCAGCAGTTTGGCTCCCCGCGGGGCTAGCGGGGGCCAAGAGACCCAGTACTTC. The gene calls are TRBV6-5 and TRBJ2-5; TRBD2 matches 10 bases. The CDR3 consists of 19 residues. The V segment lost 4 bases and the J segment 1 base; nucleotides outside the gene matches: 15. Germline values: CDR1 MNHEY, CDR2 SVGAGI.

On this clonotype itself: One base away lies a much larger clone, so this may be a sequencing read error. This CDR3 is missing its conserved last phenylalanine or tryptophan, likely due to a read error. The chain is built from TRBV28 and TRBJ2-5; D tentatively reads TRBD1 or TRBD2 (5 bases each). V lost 6 bases and J lost 10, with 18 bases in between. The CDR3 loop spans 13 amino acids. CDR1 and CDR2 from the germline V gene are MDHEN and SYDVKM. The DNA of the CDR3 is TGTGCCAGCAGCCAACAGGACTCGGGGATCCAGTACTTG. Residues: CASSQQDSGIQYL.

Of note for this clonotype: A much larger clone is a single base away; this may be a read error. The chain recombines TRBV5-4 with TRBJ2-2; 12 nucleotides match TRBD1. There are 17 residues in the CDR3. Looked up from germline, CDR1 is SGHNT and CDR2 is YYREEE (reference sequence). CDR3 loop: CASSPPGQGAVTGELLF. In DNA, the CDR3 is TGTGCCAGCAGCCCACCGGGACAGGGGGCGGTCACCGGGGAGCTGTTATTT.

This clonotype has at least ten counts. The chain is built from TRBV6-5 and TRBJ1-2; 11 bases agree with TRBD1. Trimming at V came to 7 bases and at J to 7 bases, leaving 8 bases not matched to a gene. CDR1 and CDR2 (germline): MNHEY, SVGAGI. The CDR3 sequence is 14 residues long. The CDR3 sequence: CASTNPGQGGGYTF. The CDR3 bases are TGTGCCAGCACTAATCCGGGACAGGGGGGTGGCTACACCTTC.

This rearrangement joins TRBV6-5 to TRBJ2-7; TRBD1 aligns across 11 bases. Losses at the gene ends were 5 bases for V and 5 bases for J; bases not matched to a gene: 2. The CDR3 has 13 residues. Germline V gives CDR1 MNHEY, CDR2 SVGAGI. The CDR3 loop reads CASSEGQGDEQYF. CDR3 sequence (DNA): TGTGCCAGCAGTGAGGGACAGGGGGACGAGCAGTACTTC.

A remark on this clonotype: The junction departs from germline at one end; a sequencing error may be responsible. The V and J genes are TRBV11-2 and TRBJ2-3, with TRBD2 as a possible D gene (6 bases). Germline CDR1 SGHAT, CDR2 FQNNGV. The CDR3 length is 15 residues. The CDR3 sequence: CASSLIIGSTDTHYF. The CDR3 region has the DNA TGTGCCAGCAGCTTAATCATCGGGAGCACAGATACGCATTATTTT.

This clonotype occurred many times. The chain joins TRBV4-1 to TRBJ2-1; 10 nucleotides match TRBD2. The germline V gene has CDR1 MGHRA and CDR2 YSYEKL. J was trimmed by 4 bases and V by 0 bases; bases with no gene match: 0. CDR3 size: 15 residues. The CDR3 bases are TGCGCCAGCAGCCAAGAACTAGCGGGGTACAATGAGCAGTTCTTC. It specifies CASSQELAGYNEQFF.

With respect to this clonotype: A much larger clone sits a single nucleotide away, making a read error possible. The chain carries TRBV5-4 and TRBJ2-1, with D possibly matching TRBD1 (6 bases). The CDR3 spans 15 residues. Trimming removed 0 bases from V and 8 bases from J, with 15 bases in between. Germline V gene sequence: CDR1 SGHNT, CDR2 YYREEE (reference sequence). Here the CDR3 reads CASSLVGARPDEQFF. The CDR3 DNA sequence: TGTGCCAGCAGCTTGGTGGGGGCGCGCCCCGATGAGCAGTTCTTC.

Concerning this clonotype: At one end the junction does not follow the germline gene, possibly because of a read error. The CDR3 sequence is CASCLSGRVETQYF. The CDR3 bases are TGTGCCAGCTGTTTAAGTGGCAGGGTGGAGACCCAGTACTTC. The V and J genes are TRBV12-3 or TRBV12-4 and TRBJ2-5; maybe TRBD1 (5 bases). This CDR3 has 14 amino acids.

The sample holds many counts of this clonotype. V is TRBV6-2 or TRBV6-3 and J is TRBJ2-4; 10 bases map to TRBD1. This CDR3 is 14 amino acids long. Germline CDR1 MNHEY, CDR2 SVGEGT. Losses at the gene ends were 6 bases for V and 7 bases for J; bases not matched to a gene: 6. CDR3 coding DNA: TGTGCCAGCAGCTACCGGGACAGGGGTAACATTCAGTACTTC. Amino acids: CASSYRDRGNIQYF.

With respect to this clonotype: A read error is possible here, since a much larger clone lies one base away. The CDR3 DNA reads TGTGCCAGCAGTTTATACAGGCTTGATAGTTCTGAAGCTTTCTTT. This codes for CASSLYRLDSSEAFF. The chain is built from TRBV12-3 or TRBV12-4 and TRBJ1-1; tentative D call: TRBD1 (5 bases). The germline V and J ends were trimmed by 2 bases and 6 bases, with 16 bases remaining between them. The length of the CDR3 is 15 residues.

This clonotype was seen a handful of times. Since a much larger clone is just one base distant, this may be a read error. As the CDR3 is not closed by the conserved phenylalanine or tryptophan, this likely results from a read error. The V call is TRBV29-1, the J call TRBJ1-2; perhaps TRBD1 as D (5 bases). The CDR3 sequence is 13 residues long. Trimming cost V 5 bases and J 4 bases, with 14 bases left between them. Germline values: CDR1 SQVTM, CDR2 ANQGSEA. For the CDR3, the DNA is TGCAGCGTTCGGTGGGCAGGGAGCTATGGCTACACCCTC. It translates to CSVRWAGSYGYTL.

Worth noting for this clonotype: At one end, the junction sequence differs from germline, possibly due to a read error. The rearrangement joins TRBV11-2 to TRBJ2-2, with D possibly matching TRBD2 (5 bases). This CDR3 is 15 amino acids long. CDR1 is SGHAT and CDR2 is FQNNGV in the germline V gene. CDR3 sequence: CASCLEPGNTGELFF. The CDR3 nucleotides are TGTGCCAGCTGCTTAGAACCCGGGAACACCGGGGAGCTGTTCTTC.

The chain has TRBV4-1 and TRBJ2-3, with D maybe TRBD2 (5 bases). The CDR3 sequence is 15 residues long. The V end was cut by 1 base, the J end by 6 bases, with 14 bases between. The germline V gene has CDR1 MGHRA and CDR2 YSYEKL. The CDR3 nucleotides are TGCGCCAGCAGCCAAGGCCGGGGTGGTTCGGATACGCAGTATTTT. Translation gives CASSQGRGGSDTQYF.

J is TRBJ1-4 and V is TRBV12-3 or TRBV12-4; D might be TRBD1 (5 bases). V was shortened by 5 bases and J by 6 bases, with 16 bases between the two germline ends. The CDR3 sequence is 15 residues long. The CDR3 here is CASSPRVGGDEKLFF. CDR3 DNA sequence: TGTGCCAGCAGTCCCAGGGTCGGGGGTGATGAAAAACTGTTTTTT.

In the case of this clonotype: The CDR3 end shows no conserved phenylalanine or tryptophan, and so a read error is likely. This chain connects TRBV11-2 to TRBJ2-1, with 15 bases that match TRBD2. With 5 bases clipped from V and 0 bases from J, the junction kept 17 bases outside the gene matches. The CDR3 length is 22 residues. The V gene's germline CDR1 is SGHAT and CDR2 FQNNGV. The CDR3, as DNA: TGTGCCAGCAGCCAAGGGTTAGGACTAGCGGGAGGGCCCACTGGCTCCTACAATGAGCAGTTCTCC. The encoded protein is CASSQGLGLAGGPTGSYNEQFS.

In regard to this clonotype: A much larger clonotype is one base distant, so this may be a read error. V usage is TRBV12-5 and J usage is TRBJ1-3; D is ambiguous. The germline gives CDR1 LGHNT, CDR2 FRNRAP. This CDR3 comprises 13 residues. CDR3 protein: CTSGSGPPNTIYF. CDR3 nucleotides: TGTACTAGTGGTTCCGGGCCCCCAAACACCATATATTTT.

Concerning this clonotype itself: This could be a read error, since a much larger clone is one nucleotide away. The gene calls are TRBV29-1 and TRBJ2-3, with 8 bases that match TRBD1. Germline-derived CDR1 and CDR2 are SQVTM and ANQGSEA. The CDR3 loop spans 16 amino acids. The CDR3 spells CSVKDDRGRWTDTQYF. In nucleotides, the CDR3 is TGCAGCGTTAAAGACGACAGGGGACGGTGGACAGATACGCAGTATTTT.